This T cell receptor (beta chain) was sequenced during a study of T cell responses to AZD1222 COVID-19 vaccine. Points from the study as a whole: The number of AZD1222 recipients seropositive at baseline was only five to seven. Spike-specific TCR breadth and depth rose after two AZD1222 doses. In a largely white British group with more females than males, clonal diversity was possibly underestimated.

Repertoires were generated with immunoSEQ multiplex PCR, while TCRdb's copy carries only in-frame clones and drops some. The sample gives about 96,000 clones, roughly 89% of which show up once; less than 5.5% is in the top ten. The CDR3 spans 14 residues. V lost 6 bases to trimming and J lost 7 bases, with 16 bases between them. CDR1 and CDR2 from the germline V gene are MNHEY and SVGAGI. Note on this clone: What it binds is unknown.

The sample in question was peripheral blood, obtained on day 0 of MenACWY control vaccination. The sequence was collected from an adult in good health. The V and J genes are TRBV6-5 and TRBJ2-1; D could derive from TRBD1 or TRBD2 (5 bases each). The CDR3 loop reads CASSSGTGRNEQFF. Written as DNA, the CDR3 is TGTGCCAGCAGCTCCGGGACGGGAAGGAATGAGCAGTTCTTC.